The next 2 T cell receptor beta chains were all read from a single sample in a study of cytotoxic CD8 clonotypes in ibrutinib-treated CLL. Sequencing was performed with immunoSEQ multiplex PCR; in TCRdb, only in-frame clones are kept and a portion is missing. This sample has about 140,000 clones, with about 72% found just once. The sample was PBMCs, taken after 12 months of ibrutinib treatment. Receptor source: a human donor with chronic lymphocytic leukemia.

V gene TRBV28 combines with J gene TRBJ2-5; no definite D call. Germline CDR1 MDHEN, CDR2 SYDVKM. V dropped 6 bases and J dropped 5 bases, with 28 bases sitting between them. This CDR3 has 18 residues. CDR3 nucleotide sequence: TGTGCCAGCAGCACCCTGCGCTGGACGGACGGTATTGGGGAGACCCAGTACTTC. Residues: CASSTLRWTDGIGETQYF. Full variable domain (outside the CDR3, taken from reference TRBV28 and TRBJ2-5): DVKVTQSSRYLVKRTGEKVFLECVQDMDHENMFWYRQDPGLGLRLIYFSYDVKMKEKGDIPEGYSVSREKKERFSLILESASTNQTSMYLCASSTLRWTDGIGETQYFGPGTRLLVL.

This clone has a single count. The rearrangement joins TRBV19 to TRBJ2-7; 10 positions match TRBD1. V shed 4 bases and J 4 bases; nucleotides not matched to a gene: 4. CDR3 size: 14 residues. Germline CDR1 is LNHDA and CDR2 is SQIVND (reference sequence). CDR3 region: CASSTGQGVYEQYF. The CDR3, as DNA: TGTGCCAGTAGTACTGGACAGGGGGTATACGAGCAGTACTTC.